This T cell receptor (beta chain) comes out of a study of T cell responses to AZD1222 COVID-19 vaccine. Germline CDR1 MDHEN, CDR2 SYDVKM. The CDR3 spans 17 residues. Germline trimming cut 7 bases from V and 5 bases from J; bases unmatched to any gene: 19. The data were produced by immunoSEQ multiplex PCR, yet TCRdb's version contains in-frame clones alone and is incomplete. The table shows roughly 150,000 clones, with 92% occurring only once. The study's findings and limits: Two doses of AZD1222 preceded a rise in Spike-specific TCR breadth and depth. Donors were mostly white British, more females; clonal diversity possibly underestimated.

Concerning this clone: Its antigen remains unidentified.

Here the sequenced sample was peripheral blood, taken 28 days after the second AZD1222 dose. This sequence joins TRBV28 and TRBJ1-1; the match to TRBD1 covers 7 bases. The sequence was obtained from an adult who received the AZD1222 COVID-19 vaccine. The CDR3 bases are TGTGCCAGCAATCCCGGGACAGTGGAGCTCTGGGGAACTGAAGCTTTCTTT. As protein: CASNPGTVELWGTEAFF. Using reference TRBV28 and TRBJ1-1 for the parts outside the CDR3, the full variable domain is DVKVTQSSRYLVKRTGEKVFLECVQDMDHENMFWYRQDPGLGLRLIYFSYDVKMKEKGDIPEGYSVSREKKERFSLILESASTNQTSMYLCASNPGTVELWGTEAFFGQGTRLTVV.